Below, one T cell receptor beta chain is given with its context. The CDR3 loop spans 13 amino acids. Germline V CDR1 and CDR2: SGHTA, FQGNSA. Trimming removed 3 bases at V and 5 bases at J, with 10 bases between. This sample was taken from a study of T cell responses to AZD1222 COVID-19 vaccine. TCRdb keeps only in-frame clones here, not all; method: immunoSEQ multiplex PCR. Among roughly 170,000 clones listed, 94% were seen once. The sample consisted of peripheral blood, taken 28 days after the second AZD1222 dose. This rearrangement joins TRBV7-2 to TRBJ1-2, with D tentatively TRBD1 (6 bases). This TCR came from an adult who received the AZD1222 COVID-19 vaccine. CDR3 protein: CASSFKRGYGYTF. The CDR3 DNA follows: TGTGCCAGCAGCTTCAAAAGGGGGTATGGCTACACCTTC.